This TCR beta chain came from a study of T cell changes during pregnancy in multiple sclerosis. Sequencing was performed with immunoSEQ multiplex PCR; in TCRdb, only in-frame clones are kept and a portion is missing. The table shows 35,000 to 45,000 clones, with about 91% occurring only once. The CDR3 contains 15 residues. The V and J ends lost 2 bases and 4 bases respectively, with 14 bases between them. Germline V CDR1 and CDR2: ENHRY, SYGVKD. The chain employs TRBV10-3 and TRBJ2-5, with D perhaps matching TRBD2 (5 bases). The sequencing used CD8+ T cells from peripheral blood mononuclear cells, collected before pregnancy. The sequence was collected from a female donor with multiple sclerosis, enrolled in a pregnancy study. The CDR3 reads CAISESVLEAETQYF. The CDR3 DNA reads as TGTGCCATCAGTGAGAGTGTTCTGGAGGCAGAGACCCAGTACTTC.